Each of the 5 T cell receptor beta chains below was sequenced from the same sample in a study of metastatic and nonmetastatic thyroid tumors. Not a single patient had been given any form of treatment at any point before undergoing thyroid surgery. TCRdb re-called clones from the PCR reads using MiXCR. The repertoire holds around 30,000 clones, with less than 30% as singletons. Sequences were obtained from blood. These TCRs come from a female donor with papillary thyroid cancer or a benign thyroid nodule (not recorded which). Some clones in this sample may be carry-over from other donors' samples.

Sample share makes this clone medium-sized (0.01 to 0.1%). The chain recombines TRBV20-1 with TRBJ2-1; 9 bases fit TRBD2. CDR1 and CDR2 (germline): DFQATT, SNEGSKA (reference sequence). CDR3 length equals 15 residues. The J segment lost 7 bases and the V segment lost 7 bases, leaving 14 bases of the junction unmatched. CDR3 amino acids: CSGRGRGLAWNEQFF. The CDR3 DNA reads TGCAGTGGGAGGGGAAGAGGACTAGCGTGGAATGAGCAGTTCTTC.

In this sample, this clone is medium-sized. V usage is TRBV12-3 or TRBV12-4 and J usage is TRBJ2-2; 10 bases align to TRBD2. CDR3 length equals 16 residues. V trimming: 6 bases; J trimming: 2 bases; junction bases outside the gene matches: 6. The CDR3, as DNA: TGTGCCAGCAGCTCCCTAGCGGGAGTTAACACCGGGGAGCTGTTTTTT. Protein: CASSSLAGVNTGELFF.

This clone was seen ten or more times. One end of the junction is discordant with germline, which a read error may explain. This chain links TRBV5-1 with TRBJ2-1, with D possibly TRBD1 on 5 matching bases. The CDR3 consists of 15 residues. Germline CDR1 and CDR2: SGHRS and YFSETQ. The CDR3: CASSEQVSSYNERFF. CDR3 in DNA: TGCGCCAGCAGCGAACAGGTTAGCTCCTACAATGAGCGGTTCTTC.

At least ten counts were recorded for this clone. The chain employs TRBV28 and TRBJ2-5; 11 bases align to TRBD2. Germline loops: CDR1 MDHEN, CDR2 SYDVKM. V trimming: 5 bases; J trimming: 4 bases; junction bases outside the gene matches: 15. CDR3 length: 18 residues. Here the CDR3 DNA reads TGTGCCAGCAGTATACTAGCGGGAGTGGTAAATAGTGCAGAGACCCAGTACTTC. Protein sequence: CASSILAGVVNSAETQYF.

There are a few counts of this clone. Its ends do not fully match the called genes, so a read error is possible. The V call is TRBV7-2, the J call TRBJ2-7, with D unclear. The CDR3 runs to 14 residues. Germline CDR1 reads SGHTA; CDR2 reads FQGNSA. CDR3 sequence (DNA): TGTGCCAGCAGCTTAGTACCCCCCCCTCGGGTTTTAGACTTC. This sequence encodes CASSLVPPPRVLDF.